These 12 T cell receptor beta chains share one sample of origin, sequenced in a study of breast tumors, draining lymph nodes, adjacent tissues. From the multiplex PCR reads, TCRdb called clonotypes with MiXCR, one entry per CDR3 protein. The data contain about 35,000 distinct CDR3 sequences, about 36% of them singletons. The sample comprised breast tumor tissue. The receptors here all came from a female donor with breast cancer. Some clones in this sample may be carry-over from other donors' samples.

The chain uses TRBV6-2 or TRBV6-3 and TRBJ1-5, with a weak D call TRBD1 (5 bases). Trimming pared 2 bases from V and 0 bases from J, leaving 8 bases between. This CDR3 comprises 15 residues. Germline V gene data show CDR1 as MNHEY and CDR2 as SVGEGT. The DNA of the CDR3 is TGTGCCAGCAGTTACGGGGGTTATAGCAATCAGCCCCAGCATTTT. Its protein is CASSYGGYSNQPQHF.

The table lists this clonotype with many counts. This chain links TRBV15 with TRBJ2-2; 12 nucleotides align to TRBD2. Germline CDR1 reads LNHNV; CDR2 reads YYDKDF (reference sequence). The CDR3 is made up of 21 amino acids. V lost 1 base and J lost 7; bases outside the gene matches: 19. DNA of the CDR3: TGTGCCACCAGCAGAGGGGTGGGACAGCGGCTAGCGGGAGGGCCGGTCGGGGAGCTGTTTTTT. It yields the protein CATSRGVGQRLAGGPVGELFF.

V is TRBV3-1 and J is TRBJ1-3; D remains unclear. CDR1 is LGHDT, CDR2 YNNKEL, per germline (reference sequence). This CDR3 has 13 amino acids. V gave up 6 bases and J gave up 0 bases, with 6 bases separating them. The CDR3 loop is CASSENSGNTIYF. The CDR3 region has the DNA TGTGCCAGCAGTGAAAACTCTGGAAACACCATATATTTT.

Judged by abundance, this clonotype is medium-sized. The chain uses TRBV24-1 and TRBJ2-2; 9 bases map to TRBD1. The V gene end was trimmed by 7 bases and the J gene end by 6 bases; junction bases not matched to a gene: 5. Germline V gene sequence: CDR1 KGHDR, CDR2 SFDVKD. This CDR3 has 14 residues. The CDR3 reads CATSGTGHPGELFF. The CDR3 nucleotides are TGTGCCACCAGCGGGACAGGGCACCCCGGGGAGCTGTTTTTT.

The chain carries TRBV11-3 and TRBJ2-3; D is perhaps TRBD1 or TRBD2 (5 bases each). V dropped 5 bases and J dropped 2 bases, with 11 bases sitting between them. The CDR3 spans 14 residues. The germline CDR1 and CDR2 sequences are SGHNT and YENEEA. CDR3 protein: CASSPGTPTDTQYF. CDR3 nucleotide sequence: TGTGCCAGCAGCCCCGGGACGCCCACAGATACGCAGTATTTT.

This chain links TRBV7-2 with TRBJ2-1; no definite D call. The CDR3 totals 18 residues. V lost 1 base to trimming and J lost 4 bases, with 20 bases between them. In germline, CDR1 is SGHTA, CDR2 FQGNSA. This CDR3 is CASSLGSGGTNYYNEQFF. CDR3 bases: TGTGCCAGCAGCTTAGGTTCCGGCGGTACCAATTATTACAATGAGCAGTTCTTC.

The J gene is TRBJ2-5, the V gene TRBV7-8; TRBD1 might be the D (5 bases). The CDR3 sequence is 16 residues long. V was pared by 1 base and J by 5 bases, with 17 bases between. Per the germline V gene, CDR1 is SGHVS and CDR2 is FQNEAQ. CDR3 bases: TGTGCCAGCAGCTTAGACAGGACCTTAACCCGGGAGACCCAGTACTTC. It translates to CASSLDRTLTRETQYF.

This clonotype was recorded at least ten times. The V gene is TRBV7-9, the J gene TRBJ1-3, with TRBD1 matching 7 bases. CDR1 and CDR2 from the germline V gene are SEHNR and FQNEAQ (reference sequence). After removal of 0 bases from V and 4 bases from J, the junction contained 6 bases not matched to a gene. The CDR3 spans 16 residues. The CDR3 DNA sequence: TGTGCCAGCAGCTTAGCCAAGACAGGGAGGGGAAACACCATATATTTT. It is translated as CASSLAKTGRGNTIYF.

Worth noting for this clonotype: A much larger clonotype is one base distant, so this may be a read error. The rearrangement links TRBV7-9 to TRBJ2-2; 7 nucleotides agree with TRBD1. The CDR3 consists of 16 residues. Germline V lookup: CDR1 SEHNR, CDR2 FQNEAQ (reference sequence). The CDR3 loop is CASSFPDRSDTGELLF. The CDR3 region has the DNA TGTGCCAGCAGCTTCCCGGACAGGTCGGACACCGGGGAGCTGCTTTTT.

In this sample, this clonotype turned up many times. V and J are TRBV7-2 and TRBJ1-2; possible D gene TRBD1, 5 bases. This CDR3 has 15 amino acids. The germline V gene encodes CDR1 SGHTA and CDR2 FQGNSA. The germline V and J ends were trimmed by 3 bases and 3 bases, with 14 bases remaining between them. The CDR3 DNA sequence: TGTGCCAGCAGCTTGAACCAGGGTTTTGACTATGGCTACACCTTC. Translation gives CASSLNQGFDYGYTF.

The chain has TRBV6-1 and TRBJ1-4; no reliable D call. With 4 bases removed from V and 4 bases from J, the gap between germline ends came to 13 bases. The CDR3 has 15 residues. Germline-derived CDR1 and CDR2 are MNHNS and SASEGT. The CDR3 is CASSARGGFNEKLFF. The DNA of the CDR3 is TGTGCCAGCAGTGCTCGGGGAGGTTTTAATGAAAAACTGTTTTTT.

This clonotype appeared many times. The rearrangement joins TRBV19 to TRBJ2-3; no clear D gene. CDR3 length: 11 residues. Looked up from germline, CDR1 is LNHDA and CDR2 is SQIVND (reference sequence). V was cut by 3 bases and J by 5 bases, with 3 bases left in between. CDR3 sequence reads: CASSIQDTQYF. The CDR3 DNA reads TGTGCCAGTAGTATTCAAGATACGCAGTATTTT.